This T cell receptor (beta chain) appears in the sequencing data of a study of T-cell reconstitution after alpha-beta-depleted transplantation in children. TCRbeta library construction was performed incorporating unique molecular identifiers. MiXCR was run by TCRdb on the PCR reads, yielding one entry per CDR3 protein. The sample includes about 200,000 distinct CDR3 sequences, 6.3% of them seen just once. The sample holds many counts of this clonotype. Germline CDR1 SGHAT, CDR2 FQNNGV. With 8 bases removed from V and 7 bases from J, the gap between germline ends came to 21 bases. This CDR3 spans 15 amino acids.

The chain employs TRBV11-2 and TRBJ2-1; tentatively, D is TRBD2 (6 bases). Sequenced material: PBMCs, taken before TCRalphabeta/CD19-depleted stem cell transplant. The receptor's source is a girl under two years old with combined immunodeficiency, due to receive a stem cell transplant. The CDR3, as DNA: TGTGCCAGCCAATACACAACGGGAGTAAAGAATGAGCAGTTCTTC. Protein sequence: CASQYTTGVKNEQFF.